This T cell receptor (beta chain) was captured in a study of vaccination and CD4 T cells after COVID-19. On the study more broadly: No peptide, an HIV-1 Nef pool, or a CEFX pool was what each control culture received.

The CDR3 covers 14 residues. Trimming shortened V by 1 base and J by 4 bases, and 10 bases separated the two germline ends. Germline-derived CDR1 and CDR2 are SGHTA and FQGNSA. This clonotype has just a few counts. Its antigen is not known. This sample's treatment: approximately nine-day PBMC culture with coronavirus spike peptide pools or control peptides (ViraFEST assay). Fresh IL-2 medium was used to replace half of the medium on days 3 and 7. Cultured CD4+ T cell DNA was sequenced using the Oncomine TCR Beta short-read assay. TCRdb re-analysed the PCR reads in MiXCR, keeping a single row per CDR3 protein. The sample holds around 16,000 distinct CDR3 sequences, under 40% seen once.

V is TRBV7-2 and J is TRBJ2-5, with D possibly TRBD1 on 5 matching bases. The clonotype was recovered from a human donor with COVID-19. The sample comprised cultured CD4+ T cells from blood. This CDR3 is CASSLGQIRETQYF. The CDR3 DNA sequence: TGTGCCAGCAGCTTAGGACAGATCCGAGAGACCCAGTACTTC.